This T cell receptor beta chain was sequenced in a study of cytomegalovirus exposure and HLA in healthy donors. CDR3 length equals 11 residues. V lost 2 bases to trimming and J lost 6 bases, with 5 bases between them. CDR1 SGHDT and CDR2 YYEEEE come from the germline V gene. The PCR had 60 Vbeta and 13 Jbeta primers. Authors' methods: A follow-up analysis tallied tens of millions of unique TCR beta chains, roughly 11 million shared. Only in-frame clones appear in the TCRdb table, and some are missing; sequencing was by immunoSEQ multiplex PCR. The DNA gave D and trimming, while V, J and clone size come from that table. Found here are 130,000 or so clones, roughly four fifths of them singletons; the top ten hold about 3%. Comments on this clone: The antigen is undetermined.

Study-wide points: For most TCR beta V segments, an earlier analysis put the productive rate at about 90% or about 30% of the time.

The receptor's source is a young man in good health and CMV-seronegative. Sequenced input: PBMCs. J is TRBJ1-2 and V is TRBV5-6; no definite D call. CDR3 sequence: CASSFGDGYTF. The CDR3 coding sequence is TGTGCCAGCAGCTTCGGAGATGGCTACACCTTC. Variable domain in full (rest from reference TRBV5-6 and TRBJ1-2): DAGVTQSPTHLIKTRGQQVTLRCSPKSGHDTVSWYQQALGQGPQFIFQYYEEEERQRGNFPDRFSGHQFPNYSSELNVNALLLGDSALYLCASSFGDGYTFGSGTRLTVV.